The clone carrying this TCR beta chain has only one observation. The antigen is not known. Each individual donor underwent a draw of ten milliliters of peripheral blood. This CDR3 spans 12 amino acids. Germline V CDR1 and CDR2: SNHLY, FYNNEI. Trimming shortened V by 5 bases and J by 3 bases, and 6 bases separated the two germline ends. This specimen comes from a study of blood T cells in healthy people across ages. A second PCR of 7 to 11 cycles used a sample-barcoded 5' primer and a J-beta primer mix. A single record per CDR3 protein comes from TCRdb applying MiXCR to the 5' RACE reads. Among around 970,000 distinct CDR3 sequences listed, approximately 50% were seen once. Study findings and constraints: There were more naive CD4+ cells and higher diversity in long-lived donors than in aged donors.

Sequencing used blood. The sequence derives from a woman between 55 and 75 years old in good health. This sequence joins TRBV2 and TRBJ2-3, with D hard to call. Here the CDR3 reads CASSTITDTQYF. CDR3 nucleotides: TGTGCCAGCAGTACTATAACAGATACGCAGTATTTT. Variable domain in full (rest from reference TRBV2 and TRBJ2-3): EPEVTQTPSHQVTQMGQEVILRCVPISNHLYFYWYRQILGQKVEFLVSFYNNEISEKSEIFDDQFSVERPDGSNFTLKIRSTKLEDSAMYFCASSTITDTQYFGPGTRLTVL.